The 11 T cell receptor beta chains reported below all come from one sample, sequenced in a study of blood T cell repertoires in COVID-19 (dated by TCRdb to 2018 to 2021). Libraries were made using the immunoSEQ multiplex PCR assay. TCRdb took this table from immuneACCESS and kept in-frame rearrangements with V and J called. Such tables lack part of the clones; where checked against another copy, unresolved V genes explain under half of the gap, and the rest is unexplained. A total of about 31,000 clones appear in this sample, roughly 90% of them only once. The ten largest clonotypes hold under 4.5% of the sample. Sequencing was performed on peripheral blood. All receptors derive from a man in his fifties or sixties with acute or convalescent COVID-19.

This CDR3 is CASRRQGVTGELFF. The DNA for the CDR3 is TGTGCCAGTAGGCGACAGGGGGTGACCGGGGAGCTGTTTTTT. The V and J genes are TRBV19 and TRBJ2-2, with 9 bases lining up with TRBD1. Trimming cost V 6 bases and J 5 bases; bases outside gene matches: 4. CDR3 length: 14 amino acids. From germline, CDR1 is LNHDA and CDR2 SQIVND (reference sequence). Full variable domain (remainder filled in from reference TRBV19 and TRBJ2-2): DGGITQSPKYLFRKEGQNVTLSCEQNLNHDAMYWYRQDPGQGLRLIYYSQIVNDFQKGDIAEGYSVSREKKESFPLTVTSAQKNPTAFYLCASRRQGVTGELFFGEGSRLTVL.

The chain links TRBV3-1 (or the pseudogene TRBV3-2) to TRBJ1-1; tentative D call: TRBD1 (6 bases). The V end was cut by 3 bases, the J end by 2 bases, with 10 bases between. Germline-derived CDR1 and CDR2 are LGHDT and YNNKEL (reference sequence). This CDR3 comprises 14 residues. CDR3 DNA: TGTGCCAGCAGCCATGGGACACCTAACACTGAAGCTTTCTTT. This translates into CASSHGTPNTEAFF.

The CDR3 sequence is CASSLDAQGEQYV. As DNA, the CDR3 is TGCGCCAGCAGCTTGGACGCCCAGGGCGAGCAGTACGTC. The chain has TRBV5-1 and TRBJ2-7; D might be TRBD1 (5 bases). This CDR3 contains 13 residues. Trimming left V 0 bases short and J 6 bases short, with 10 bases between. Germline V CDR1 and CDR2: SGHRS, YFSETQ.

CDR3 DNA sequence: TGTGCCAGCAGCCTATCTAGGGGGAACACCATATATTTT. Translated, it gives CASSLSRGNTIYF. This rearrangement joins TRBV14 to TRBJ1-3, with a tentative D call TRBD1 (6 bases). V lost 4 bases and J lost 7, with 11 bases in between. This CDR3 has 13 residues. Germline V lookup: CDR1 SGHDN, CDR2 FVKESK.

The chain couples TRBV2 to TRBJ1-4, with D tentatively TRBD1 (5 bases). The ends were cut back, 7 bases at V and 12 bases at J, with 12 bases in the middle. Germline V gene sequence: CDR1 SNHLY, CDR2 FYNNEI. The CDR3 is 11 residues long. The CDR3 bases are TGTGCCAGCAAAATAGCGGGGGAACTGTTTTTT. Protein product: CASKIAGELFF.

A single count supports this clone. The chain recombines TRBV19 with TRBJ1-2, with D perhaps TRBD1 (5 bases). Germline V gives CDR1 LNHDA, CDR2 SQIVND (reference sequence). This CDR3 has 13 residues. With 7 bases removed from V and 2 bases from J, the gap between germline ends came to 11 bases. CDR3 in amino acids: CASTPGVNYGYTF. The DNA of the CDR3 is TGTGCCAGTACCCCGGGGGTCAACTATGGCTACACCTTC.

The rearrangement links TRBV6-5 to TRBJ2-2, with 9 bases matching TRBD1. V shed 6 bases, J shed 7 bases, and the junction held 9 bases outside the gene matches. Germline V CDR1 and CDR2: MNHEY, SVGAGI. The CDR3 runs 15 residues. The CDR3 loop is CASSHNRGRGGELFF. The CDR3, as DNA: TGTGCCAGCAGCCACAACAGGGGGCGAGGCGGGGAGCTGTTTTTT.

The chain combines TRBV21-1 with TRBJ2-2; the listed D gene, TRBD1, was not tested against the DNA. TRBV21-1 is a pseudogene. The CDR3 has 17 residues. This CDR3 is CASSTKKDRGNTGELFF. DNA for the CDR3: TGTGCCAGCAGCACCAAGAAGGACAGGGGGAACACCGGGGAGCTGTTTTTT.

The chain links TRBV28 to TRBJ2-3; D is possibly TRBD1 (5 bases). Germline-derived CDR1 and CDR2 are MDHEN and SYDVKM. V was clipped by 3 bases and J by 2 bases, with 18 bases between them. The CDR3 is made up of 17 amino acids. CDR3 DNA sequence: TGTGCCAGCAGTTTGCAGGGCAGTCACACCTTCACAGATACGCAGTATTTT. This sequence encodes CASSLQGSHTFTDTQYF.

The gene calls are TRBV13 and TRBJ2-7, with TRBD1 as a possible D gene (5 bases). Per germline, CDR1 PRHDT and CDR2 FYEKMQ (reference sequence). Trimming left V 2 bases short and J 0 bases short, with 14 bases between. The CDR3 is 16 residues long. In nucleotides, the CDR3 is TGTGCCAGCAGCTTATCCCCGACCAGGGTCTCCTACGAGCAGTACTTC. It translates to CASSLSPTRVSYEQYF.

The chain is built from TRBV7-9 and TRBJ1-1, with D uncertain. CDR1 is SEHNR, CDR2 FQNEAQ, per germline (reference sequence). V lost 8 bases and J 5 bases, leaving 21 bases between the germline ends. The CDR3 length is 15 residues. CDR3 nucleotide sequence: TGTGCCAGCGACTCCGCCGGGATGCGGGCGACTGAAGCTTTCTTT. Its protein is CASDSAGMRATEAFF.